This T cell receptor (beta chain) is drawn from a study of cytomegalovirus exposure and HLA in healthy donors. Study-wide findings and caveats: 16,951 TCR beta sequences were associated with HLA alleles at 0.05 false discovery rate in a later analysis. A later analysis found most CMV-associated TCR beta chains apparently HLA-restricted. Trimming of TCR beta V- and J-genes showed a link, identified in a later analysis, to a missense DCLRE1C variant. A later analysis found TCR association rates differed by HLA locus, highest for DRB1 and lowest for HLA-C.

Germline V gene data show CDR1 as KGHSH and CDR2 as LQKENI. Losses at the gene ends were 4 bases for V and 5 bases for J; bases not matched to a gene: 6. This CDR3 region has 15 residues. On this clone: The antigen remains unidentified.

The PCR was carried out with 60 Vbeta primers and 13 Jbeta primers. Clones were read by immunoSEQ multiplex PCR, and TCRdb kept only the in-frame ones, dropping some. The table shows approximately 170,000 clones, with about three quarters occurring only once. The receptor comes from a woman between 40 and 55 years old in good health and CMV-seropositive. The sequenced sample consisted of PBMCs. The chain is built from TRBV18 and TRBJ2-2, with 8 bases matching TRBD2. The CDR3 spells CASSLLSGRTGELFF. For the CDR3, the DNA is TGTGCCAGCTCACTCTTAAGCGGGAGAACCGGGGAGCTGTTTTTT. The variable domain in full, completed from reference TRBV18 and TRBJ2-2, reads NAGVMQNPRHLVRRRGQEARLRCSPMKGHSHVYWYRQLPEEGLKFMVYLQKENIIDESGMPKERFSAEFPKEGPSILRIQQVVRGDSAAYFCASSLLSGRTGELFFGEGSRLTVL.